The 21 T cell receptor beta chains listed next were all sequenced from one sample in a study of response to subunit inactivated influenza vaccine (dated by TCRdb to 2016 to 2019). The library was obtained by RT-PCR. The sample was run on an Illumina HiSeq 2500. TCRdb reprocessing: public reads trimmed at Q25 with fastp, clones called with MiXCR, in-frame beta chains kept. Each record represents a unique CDR3 protein, reported with the most common genes and DNA among its rows. The sample table records about 520,000 distinct CDR3 sequences; roughly 23% of these occur just once. Approximately 2% of the sample rests with the top ten. The source material was CD4+ T cells sorted from PBMCs, sampled 4 to 6 days after vaccination. The receptor set was obtained from a man in his forties or fifties who received an inactivated influenza vaccine. Donor details come from another sample of the same person, matched by shared clones.

This clonotype has more than one count but fewer than ten. The V call is TRBV6-1, the J call TRBJ1-1; D may be TRBD1 (5 bases). The ends were cut back, 9 bases at V and 5 bases at J, with 16 bases in the middle. The germline V gene encodes CDR1 MNHNS and CDR2 SASEGT. This CDR3 has 13 amino acids. CDR3 region: CASGGWGKTEAFF. The DNA of the CDR3 is TGTGCCAGTGGGGGGTGGGGTAAGACTGAAGCTTTCTTT.

This chain uses TRBV30 with TRBJ1-2; no reliable D call. CDR1 GTSNPN and CDR2 SVGIG come from the germline V gene (reference sequence). CDR3 length equals 13 residues. Between the trimmed V and J ends, which lost 2 bases and 7 bases, there was a span of 14 bases. The CDR3 bases are TGTGCCTGGAGTAAAGGTCATGGCAGTGGCTACACCTTC. Translated: CAWSKGHGSGYTF.

As to this clonotype: One junction end does not reproduce the germline sequence, and a read error may be involved. The chain couples TRBV20-1 to TRBJ2-1; TRBD1 agrees at 9 bases. Germline V CDR1 and CDR2: DFQATT, SNEGSKA (reference sequence). The CDR3 sequence is 15 residues long. CDR3 loop: CSALDRGRSYNEHFF. The DNA of the CDR3 is TGCAGTGCTCTAGACAGGGGGAGGTCCTACAATGAGCACTTCTTC.

As DNA, the CDR3 is TGTGCCAGCAGCGGGGACAGGGGTGCAAATGAAAAACTGTTTTTT. Translation: CASSGDRGANEKLFF. The V call is TRBV2, the J call TRBJ1-4, with 10 bases identical to TRBD1. The germline V gene has CDR1 SNHLY and CDR2 FYNNEI. The CDR3 sequence is 15 residues long. V shed 6 bases and J 5 bases; nucleotides not matched to a gene: 6.

This clonotype occurred once. This chain joins TRBV27 and TRBJ2-1, with TRBD2 identical over 13 bases. CDR1 MNHEY and CDR2 SMNVEV come from the germline V gene (reference sequence). The V gene end was trimmed by 6 bases and the J gene end by 8 bases; junction bases not matched to a gene: 10. The CDR3 contains 16 residues. CDR3 DNA: TGTGCCAGCAGAAGGACTAGCGGGGGCCCGTTGGATGAGCAGTTCTTC. This translates into CASRRTSGGPLDEQFF.

V gene TRBV6-5 combines with J gene TRBJ2-7, with TRBD1 matching over 8 bases. Germline V gives CDR1 MNHEY, CDR2 SVGAGI. The V gene end was trimmed by 0 bases and the J gene end by 3 bases; junction bases not matched to a gene: 10. The CDR3 has 17 residues. The CDR3, as DNA: TGTGCCAGCAGTTACTCCAGTAGGACAGGGTCATTCTACGAGCAGTACTTC. Protein product: CASSYSSRTGSFYEQYF.

The rearrangement joins TRBV20-1 to TRBJ2-7, with D perhaps matching TRBD1 (6 bases). This CDR3 comprises 12 residues. Germline values: CDR1 DFQATT, CDR2 SNEGSKA (reference sequence). The V and J ends lost 5 bases and 1 base respectively, with 9 bases between them. The CDR3 DNA follows: TGCAGTGCTCAGGGGCAGTCCTACGAGCAGTACTTC. Its protein product is CSAQGQSYEQYF.

This chain connects TRBV11-2 to TRBJ2-5; the D gene is possibly TRBD1 (5 bases). V was pared by 1 base and J by 0 bases, with 12 bases between. Germline CDR1 and CDR2: SGHAT and FQNNGV. The CDR3 loop spans 16 amino acids. The CDR3 nucleotides are TGTGCCAGCAGCTTAGGCCCTAGGGGTTACCAAGAGACCCAGTACTTC. Translation gives CASSLGPRGYQETQYF.

The V call is TRBV27, the J call TRBJ1-6; D ambiguous. The CDR3 is 13 residues long. Germline V gene lookup returns CDR1 MNHEY and CDR2 SMNVEV (reference sequence). The ends were cut back, 4 bases at V and 9 bases at J, with 10 bases in the middle. DNA for the CDR3: TGTGCCAGCAGTTGGTTGGGTAGTTCACCCCTCCACTTT. Its protein is CASSWLGSSPLHF.

The chain has TRBV3-1 and TRBJ1-1; D remains unclear. The CDR3 extends over 17 amino acids. The ends were cut back, 0 bases at V and 7 bases at J, with 21 bases in the middle. Per germline, CDR1 LGHDT and CDR2 YNNKEL (reference sequence). The chain's CDR3 is CASSQDLFADKGSEAFF. DNA of the CDR3: TGTGCCAGCAGCCAAGATCTCTTCGCAGATAAGGGTAGTGAAGCTTTCTTT.

V usage is TRBV6-2 or TRBV6-3 and J usage is TRBJ2-1, with D possibly being TRBD1 (6 bases). This CDR3 is built from 17 residues. Germline V CDR1 and CDR2: MNHEY, SVGEGT. Trimming left V 5 bases short and J 0 bases short, with 17 bases between. CDR3 DNA: TGTGCCAGCAGTGGGGACATCCTCTCAAGCTCCTACAATGAGCAGTTCTTC. This codes for CASSGDILSSSYNEQFF.

The CDR3 reads CASSQVGYEQFF. The CDR3 coding sequence is TGCGCCAGCAGCCAAGTAGGTTATGAGCAGTTCTTC. The chain recombines TRBV4-1 with TRBJ2-1; D not certain. This CDR3 spans 12 amino acids. Trimming stripped 1 base from V and 8 bases from J, with 6 bases between. Per the germline V gene, CDR1 is MGHRA and CDR2 is YSYEKL.

The chain employs TRBV5-1 and TRBJ2-1; D might be TRBD1 (5 bases). The CDR3 spans 13 residues. Trimming cost V 3 bases and J 7 bases, with 11 bases left between them. CDR1 and CDR2 from the germline V gene are SGHRS and YFSETQ. The CDR3 bases are TGCGCCAGCAGCTCCAACGCAGGGAATGAGCAGTTCTTC. Translating it yields CASSSNAGNEQFF.

This rearrangement joins TRBV30 to TRBJ2-5; 7 positions match TRBD1. The CDR3 totals 13 residues. V shed 5 bases and J 3 bases; nucleotides not matched to a gene: 6. Germline V gene lookup returns CDR1 GTSNPN and CDR2 SVGIG (reference sequence). CDR3: CAWGQGVKETQYF. The CDR3 coding sequence is TGTGCCTGGGGCCAGGGGGTCAAAGAGACCCAGTACTTC.

The chain combines TRBV6-1 with TRBJ1-5; no clear D. In germline, CDR1 is MNHNS, CDR2 SASEGT. The germline V and J ends were trimmed by 0 bases and 4 bases, with 10 bases remaining between them. This CDR3 has 15 amino acids. The CDR3 spells CASSEARNGNQPQHF. The CDR3 DNA reads TGTGCCAGCAGTGAAGCGAGGAACGGGAATCAGCCCCAGCATTTT.

This clonotype was counted only a few times. This chain links TRBV12-3 or TRBV12-4 with TRBJ1-2; D gene ambiguous. CDR3 size: 13 residues. V shed 3 bases and J shed 5 bases, with 10 bases lying between them. CDR3 protein: CASSFGRTYGYTF. The CDR3 DNA follows: TGTGCCAGCAGTTTCGGTCGGACTTATGGCTACACCTTC.

A few counts support this clonotype. The chain links TRBV12-3 or TRBV12-4 to TRBJ1-3; unclear D gene. V shed 6 bases and J shed 3 bases, with 6 bases lying between them. This CDR3 contains 12 residues. The CDR3, as DNA: TGTGCCAGCAGCAACCTTGGAAACACCATATATTTT. The encoded protein is CASSNLGNTIYF.

The chain couples TRBV29-1 to TRBJ2-3, with D possibly being TRBD2 (6 bases). CDR1 and CDR2 (germline): SQVTM, ANQGSEA. The CDR3 covers 13 residues. V shed 5 bases and J shed 0 bases, with 9 bases lying between them. The CDR3 here is CSVRGASTDTQYF. CDR3 nucleotides: TGCAGCGTTCGCGGGGCTAGCACAGATACGCAGTATTTT.

This clonotype was detected many times. This chain uses TRBV4-3 with TRBJ2-7; D remains unclear. This CDR3 region has 14 residues. The germline V and J ends were trimmed by 0 bases and 0 bases, with 6 bases remaining between them. Germline CDR1 and CDR2: LGHNA and YSLEER. The CDR3: CASSQEAYSYEQYF. CDR3 DNA: TGCGCCAGCAGCCAAGAAGCATACTCCTACGAGCAGTACTTC.

V usage is TRBV7-9 and J usage is TRBJ2-7, with unresolved D. The V gene's germline CDR1 is SEHNR and CDR2 FQNEAQ (reference sequence). The CDR3 length is 14 residues. Trimming took off 5 bases at V and 0 bases at J, with 11 bases between the two ends. CDR3 DNA sequence: TGTGCCAGCAGCAACGGACGGCGCTCCTACGAGCAGTACTTC. Protein product: CASSNGRRSYEQYF.

This chain uses TRBV4-3 with TRBJ2-2; D may be TRBD1 or TRBD2 (6 bases each). The CDR3 length is 16 residues. Germline V lookup: CDR1 LGHNA, CDR2 YSLEER. Trimming cost V 0 bases and J 5 bases, with 13 bases left between them. CDR3 loop: CASSQDLGGWTGELFF. Here the CDR3 DNA reads TGCGCCAGCAGCCAAGATTTGGGGGGCTGGACCGGGGAGCTGTTTTTT.